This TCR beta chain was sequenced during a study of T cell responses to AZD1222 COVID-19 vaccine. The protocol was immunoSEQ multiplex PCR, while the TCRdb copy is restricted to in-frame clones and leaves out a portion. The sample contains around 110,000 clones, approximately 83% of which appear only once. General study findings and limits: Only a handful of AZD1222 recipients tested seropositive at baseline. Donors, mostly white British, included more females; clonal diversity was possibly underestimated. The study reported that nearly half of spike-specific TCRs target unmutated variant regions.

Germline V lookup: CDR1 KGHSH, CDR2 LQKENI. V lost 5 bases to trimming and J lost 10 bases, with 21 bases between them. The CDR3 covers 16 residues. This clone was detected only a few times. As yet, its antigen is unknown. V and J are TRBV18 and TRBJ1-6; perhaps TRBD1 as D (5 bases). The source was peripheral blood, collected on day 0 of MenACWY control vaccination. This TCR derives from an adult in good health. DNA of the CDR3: TGTGCCAGCTCAATGGGAGGGCCAGGGAGTAAATCACCCCTCCACTTT. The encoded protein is CASSMGGPGSKSPLHF.